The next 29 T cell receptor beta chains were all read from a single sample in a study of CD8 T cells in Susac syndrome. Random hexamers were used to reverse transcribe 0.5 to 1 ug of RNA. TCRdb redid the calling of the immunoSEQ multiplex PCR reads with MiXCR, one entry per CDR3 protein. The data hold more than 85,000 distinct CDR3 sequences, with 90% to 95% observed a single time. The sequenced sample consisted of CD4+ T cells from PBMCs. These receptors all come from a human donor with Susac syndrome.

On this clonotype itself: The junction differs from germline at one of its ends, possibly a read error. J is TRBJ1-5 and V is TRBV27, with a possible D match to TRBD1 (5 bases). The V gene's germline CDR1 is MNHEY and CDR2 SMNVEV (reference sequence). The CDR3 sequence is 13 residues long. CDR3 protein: CQQSREGNQPQHF. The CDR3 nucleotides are TGCCAGCAGTCCAGGGAGGGCAATCAGCCCCAGCATTTT.

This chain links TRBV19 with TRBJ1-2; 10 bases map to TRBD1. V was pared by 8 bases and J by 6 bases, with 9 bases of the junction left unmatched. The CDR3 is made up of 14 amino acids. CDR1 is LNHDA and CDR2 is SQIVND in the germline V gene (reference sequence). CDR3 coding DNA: TGTGCCAGTGCTACTCGGACAGGGGGACATGGCTACACCTTC. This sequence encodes CASATRTGGHGYTF.

The CDR3 DNA reads TGTGCCAGCTCACCACCGATCCAGGGGGATGAGCAGTTCTTC. As protein: CASSPPIQGDEQFF. The chain joins TRBV18 to TRBJ2-1, with TRBD1 matching 7 bases. V lost 0 bases and J lost 8; bases outside the gene matches: 4. CDR3 size: 14 residues. Per the germline V gene, CDR1 is KGHSH and CDR2 is LQKENI.

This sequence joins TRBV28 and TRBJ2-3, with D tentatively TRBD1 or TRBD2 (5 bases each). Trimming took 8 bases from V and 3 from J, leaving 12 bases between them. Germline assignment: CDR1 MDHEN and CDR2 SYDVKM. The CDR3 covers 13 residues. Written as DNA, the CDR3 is TGTGCCAGCTCCCCTTGGGGGACAGATACGCAGTATTTT. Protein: CASSPWGTDTQYF.

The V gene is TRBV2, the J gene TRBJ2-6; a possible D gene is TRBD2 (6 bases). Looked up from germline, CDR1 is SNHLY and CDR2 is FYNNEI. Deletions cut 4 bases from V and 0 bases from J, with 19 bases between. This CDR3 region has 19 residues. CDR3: CASSVSSVTEHSGANVLTF. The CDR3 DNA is TGTGCCAGCAGTGTCTCTAGCGTAACCGAGCACTCTGGGGCCAACGTCCTGACTTTC.

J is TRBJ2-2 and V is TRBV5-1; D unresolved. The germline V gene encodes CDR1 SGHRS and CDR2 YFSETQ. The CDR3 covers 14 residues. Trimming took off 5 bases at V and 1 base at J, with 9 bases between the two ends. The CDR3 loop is CASREEVNTGELFF. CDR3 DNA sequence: TGCGCCAGCAGAGAAGAGGTGAACACCGGGGAGCTGTTTTTT.

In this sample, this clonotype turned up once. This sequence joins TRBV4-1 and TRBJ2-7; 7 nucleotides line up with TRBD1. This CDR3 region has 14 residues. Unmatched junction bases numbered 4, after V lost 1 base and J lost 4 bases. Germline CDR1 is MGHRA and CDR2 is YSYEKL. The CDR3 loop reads CASSQAGGEYEQYF. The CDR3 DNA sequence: TGCGCCAGCAGCCAAGCAGGGGGAGAGTACGAGCAGTACTTC.

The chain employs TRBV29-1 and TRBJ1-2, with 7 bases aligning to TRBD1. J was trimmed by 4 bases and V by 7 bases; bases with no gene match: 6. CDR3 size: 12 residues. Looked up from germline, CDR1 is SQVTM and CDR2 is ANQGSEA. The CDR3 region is CSADRPSYGYTF. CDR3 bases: TGCAGCGCGGACAGGCCATCCTATGGCTACACCTTC.

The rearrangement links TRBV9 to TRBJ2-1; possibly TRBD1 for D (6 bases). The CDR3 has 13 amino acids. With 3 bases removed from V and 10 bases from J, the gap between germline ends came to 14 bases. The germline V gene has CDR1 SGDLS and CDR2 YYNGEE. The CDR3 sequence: CASSAPTGLEQFF. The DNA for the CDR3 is TGTGCCAGCAGCGCCCCGACAGGTCTAGAGCAGTTCTTC. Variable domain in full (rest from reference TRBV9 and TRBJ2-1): DSGVTQTPKHLITATGQRVTLRCSPRSGDLSVYWYQQSLDQGLQFLIQYYNGEERAKGNILERFSAQQFPDLHSELNLSSLELGDSALYFCASSAPTGLEQFFGPGTRLTVL.

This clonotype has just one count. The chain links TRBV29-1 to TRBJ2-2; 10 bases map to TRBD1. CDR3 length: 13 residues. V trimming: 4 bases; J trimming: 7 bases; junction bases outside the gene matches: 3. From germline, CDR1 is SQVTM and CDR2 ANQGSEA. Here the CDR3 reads CSVAGTGDGELFF. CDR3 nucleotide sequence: TGCAGCGTTGCAGGGACAGGGGACGGGGAGCTGTTTTTT.

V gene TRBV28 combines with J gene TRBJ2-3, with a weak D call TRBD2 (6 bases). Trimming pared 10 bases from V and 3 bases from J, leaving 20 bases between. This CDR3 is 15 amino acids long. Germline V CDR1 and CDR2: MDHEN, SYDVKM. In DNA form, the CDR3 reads TGTGCCACCACACCGGGCGGGGTTGGGACAGATACGCAGTATTTT. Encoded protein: CATTPGGVGTDTQYF.

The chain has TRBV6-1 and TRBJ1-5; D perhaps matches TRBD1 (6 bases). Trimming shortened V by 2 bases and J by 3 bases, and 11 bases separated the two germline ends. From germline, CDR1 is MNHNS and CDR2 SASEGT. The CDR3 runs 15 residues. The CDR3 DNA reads TGTGCCAGCAGTGAAACAAGGGGGAACAATCAGCCCCAGCATTTT. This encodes CASSETRGNNQPQHF.

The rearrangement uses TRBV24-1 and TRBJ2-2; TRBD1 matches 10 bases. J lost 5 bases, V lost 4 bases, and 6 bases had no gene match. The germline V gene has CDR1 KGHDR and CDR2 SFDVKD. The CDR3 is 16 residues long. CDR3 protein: CATSDLGQGKTGELFF. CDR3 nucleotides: TGTGCCACCAGTGACCTGGGACAGGGGAAAACCGGGGAGCTGTTTTTT.

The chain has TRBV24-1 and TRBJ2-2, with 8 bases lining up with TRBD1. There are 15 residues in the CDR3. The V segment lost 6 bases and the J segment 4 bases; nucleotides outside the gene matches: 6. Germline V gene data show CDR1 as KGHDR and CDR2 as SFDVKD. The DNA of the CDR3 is TGTGCCACCAGTCGAACAGGGGGACGCACCGGGGAGCTGTTTTTT. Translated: CATSRTGGRTGELFF.

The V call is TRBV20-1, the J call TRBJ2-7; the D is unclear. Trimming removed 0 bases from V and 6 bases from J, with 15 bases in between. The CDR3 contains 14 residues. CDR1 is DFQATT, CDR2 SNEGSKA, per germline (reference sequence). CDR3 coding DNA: TGCAGTGCTAGAGATCAGAAGTTGGGGTCCGAGCAGTACTTC. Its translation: CSARDQKLGSEQYF.

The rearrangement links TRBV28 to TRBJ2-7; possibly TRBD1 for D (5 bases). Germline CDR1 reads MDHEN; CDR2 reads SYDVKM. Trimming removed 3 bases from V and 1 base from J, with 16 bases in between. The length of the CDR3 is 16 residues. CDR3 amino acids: CASSFTGMDGSYEQYF. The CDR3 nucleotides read TGTGCCAGCAGTTTTACAGGCATGGACGGATCCTACGAGCAGTACTTC.

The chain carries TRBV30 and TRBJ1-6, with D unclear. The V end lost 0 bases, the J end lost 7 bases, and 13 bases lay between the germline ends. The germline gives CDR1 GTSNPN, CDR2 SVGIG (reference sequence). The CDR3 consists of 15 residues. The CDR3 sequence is CAWSVTRTANSPLHF. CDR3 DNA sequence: TGTGCCTGGAGTGTAACCAGGACGGCGAATTCACCCCTCCACTTT.

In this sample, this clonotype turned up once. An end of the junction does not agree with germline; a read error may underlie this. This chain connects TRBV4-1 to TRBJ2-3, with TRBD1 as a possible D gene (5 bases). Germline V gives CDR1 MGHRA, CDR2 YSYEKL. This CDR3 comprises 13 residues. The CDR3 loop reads CASLGRGTDTHYF. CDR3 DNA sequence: TGCGCCAGCCTGGGGCGAGGCACAGATACGCACTATTTT.

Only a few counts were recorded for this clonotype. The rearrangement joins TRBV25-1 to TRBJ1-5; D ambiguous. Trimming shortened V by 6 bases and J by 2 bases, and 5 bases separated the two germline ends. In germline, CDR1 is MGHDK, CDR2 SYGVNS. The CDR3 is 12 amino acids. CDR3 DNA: TGTGCCAGCAGGGAGGGCAATCAGCCCCAGCATTTT. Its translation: CASREGNQPQHF.

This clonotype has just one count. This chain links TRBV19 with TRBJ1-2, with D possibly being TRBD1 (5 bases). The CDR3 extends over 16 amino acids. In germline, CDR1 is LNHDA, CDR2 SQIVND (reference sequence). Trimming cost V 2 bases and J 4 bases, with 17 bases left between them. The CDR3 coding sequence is TGTGCCAGTAGTATACCGACAGTCTCAATCGGCTATGGCTACACCTTC. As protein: CASSIPTVSIGYGYTF.

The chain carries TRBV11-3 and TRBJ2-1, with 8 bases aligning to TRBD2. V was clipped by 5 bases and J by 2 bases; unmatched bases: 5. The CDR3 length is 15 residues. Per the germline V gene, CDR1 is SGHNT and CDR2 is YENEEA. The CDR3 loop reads CASSPGLVPYNEQFF. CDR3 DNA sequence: TGTGCCAGCAGCCCGGGACTAGTTCCCTACAATGAGCAGTTCTTC.

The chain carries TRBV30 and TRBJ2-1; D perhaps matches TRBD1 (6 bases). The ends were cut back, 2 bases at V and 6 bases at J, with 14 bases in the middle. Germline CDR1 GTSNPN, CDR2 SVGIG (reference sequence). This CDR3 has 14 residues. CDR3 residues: CAWSWDNVRNEQFF. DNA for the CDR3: TGTGCCTGGAGTTGGGACAACGTCCGCAATGAGCAGTTCTTC. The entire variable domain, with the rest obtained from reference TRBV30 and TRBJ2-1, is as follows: SQTIHQWPATLVQPVGSPLSLECTVEGTSNPNLYWYRQAAGRGLQLLFYSVGIGQISSEVPQNLSASRPQDRQFILSSKKLLLSDSGFYLCAWSWDNVRNEQFFGPGTRLTVL.

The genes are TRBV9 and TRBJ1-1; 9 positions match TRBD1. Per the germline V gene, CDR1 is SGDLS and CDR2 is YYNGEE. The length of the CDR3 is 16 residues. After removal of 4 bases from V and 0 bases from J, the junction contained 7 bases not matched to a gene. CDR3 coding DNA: TGTGCCAGCAGCCCCGGGGACAGGGTATTGAACACTGAAGCTTTCTTT. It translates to CASSPGDRVLNTEAFF. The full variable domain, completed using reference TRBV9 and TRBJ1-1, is DSGVTQTPKHLITATGQRVTLRCSPRSGDLSVYWYQQSLDQGLQFLIQYYNGEERAKGNILERFSAQQFPDLHSELNLSSLELGDSALYFCASSPGDRVLNTEAFFGQGTRLTVV.

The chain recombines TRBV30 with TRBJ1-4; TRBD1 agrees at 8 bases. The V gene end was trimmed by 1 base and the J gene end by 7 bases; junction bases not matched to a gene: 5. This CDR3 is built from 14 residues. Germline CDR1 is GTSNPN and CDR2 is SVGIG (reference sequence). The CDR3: CAWSGETGGEKLFF. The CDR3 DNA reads TGTGCCTGGAGTGGAGAAACAGGGGGTGAAAAACTGTTTTTT.

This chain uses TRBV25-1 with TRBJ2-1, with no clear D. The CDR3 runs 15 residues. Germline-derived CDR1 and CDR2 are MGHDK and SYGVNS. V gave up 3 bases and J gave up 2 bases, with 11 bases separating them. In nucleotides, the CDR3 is TGTGCCAGCAGTGACCCCCAAAAGCCCTACAATGAGCAGTTCTTC. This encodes CASSDPQKPYNEQFF. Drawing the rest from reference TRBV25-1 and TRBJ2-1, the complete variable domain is EADIYQTPRYLVIGTGKKITLECSQTMGHDKMYWYQQDPGMELHLIHYSYGVNSTEKGDLSSESTVSRIRTEHFPLTLESARPSHTSQYLCASSDPQKPYNEQFFGPGTRLTVL.

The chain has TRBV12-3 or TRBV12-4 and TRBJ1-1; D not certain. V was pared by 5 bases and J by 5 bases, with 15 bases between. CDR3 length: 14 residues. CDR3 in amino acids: CASSPPGTPTEAFF. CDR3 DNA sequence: TGTGCCAGCAGTCCCCCCGGCACGCCAACTGAAGCTTTCTTT.

Here the CDR3 reads CASSIVAGKNIQYF. CDR3 nucleotides: TGTGCCAGCAGCATAGTAGCGGGGAAAAACATTCAGTACTTC. The chain is built from TRBV11-2 and TRBJ2-4; 8 nucleotides line up with TRBD2. The CDR3 spans 14 residues. Looked up from germline, CDR1 is SGHAT and CDR2 is FQNNGV. V lost 5 bases to trimming and J lost 4 bases; unmatched junction nucleotides: 4.

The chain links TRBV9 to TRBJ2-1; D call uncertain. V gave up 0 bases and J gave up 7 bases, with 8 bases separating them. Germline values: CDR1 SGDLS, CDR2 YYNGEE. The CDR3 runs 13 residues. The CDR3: CASSVGFSNEQFF. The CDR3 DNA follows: TGTGCCAGCAGCGTAGGCTTCTCTAATGAGCAGTTCTTC.

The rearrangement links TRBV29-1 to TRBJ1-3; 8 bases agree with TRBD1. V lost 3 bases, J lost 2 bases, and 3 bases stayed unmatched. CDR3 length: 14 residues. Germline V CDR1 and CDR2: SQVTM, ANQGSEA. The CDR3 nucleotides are TGCAGCGTTGAGACAGGGGAAACTGGAAACACCATATATTTT. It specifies CSVETGETGNTIYF.